One TCR beta chain is described in this entry. The data stem from a study of blood T cell repertoires in COVID-19. In the study overall: The samples span acute and convalescent COVID-19 from the United States, Italy and Spain. Sources were T cells, B-cell-depleted T cells, or PBMCs; the material itself was cDNA or gDNA.

CDR1 is SGHRS, CDR2 YFSETQ, per germline. V dropped 0 bases and J dropped 2 bases, with 8 bases sitting between them. CDR3 length: 14 residues. Sequenced by immunoSEQ multiplex PCR; TCRdb stores in-frame clones only, minus some. The sample shows around 16,000 clones, 82% of them seen only once. The J gene is TRBJ2-5, the V gene TRBV5-1; perhaps TRBD1 as D (6 bases). What was sequenced was peripheral blood. This TCR was sampled from a man older than 75 with active or convalescent COVID-19. The CDR3 spells CASSLAGQQETQYF. Written as DNA, the CDR3 is TGCGCCAGCAGCTTGGCCGGACAGCAAGAGACCCAGTACTTC. Full variable domain (outside the CDR3, taken from reference TRBV5-1 and TRBJ2-5): KAGVTQTPRYLIKTRGQQVTLSCSPISGHRSVSWYQQTPGQGLQFLFEYFSETQRNKGNFPGRFSGRQFSNSRSEMNVSTLELGDSALYLCASSLAGQQETQYFGPGTRLLVL.